This T cell receptor beta chain was documented in a study of blood T cells in healthy people across ages. This clonotype has ten or more counts. Its antigen is currently unknown. Regarding the study as a whole: Relative to aged donors, long-lived donors carried more naive CD4+ cells and displayed higher diversity. The donors' CMV status was not determined, possibly confounding changes in expanded clonotypes. Diversity estimates drawn from one million T cells were deemed underestimates.

For the second PCR, which ran for about 7 to 11 cycles, a sample-barcoded 5' primer and a J-beta primer mix were used. MiXCR, run by TCRdb on the 5' RACE reads, gives a single entry per CDR3 protein. The table has around 1.5 million distinct CDR3 sequences, about 35% seen once. Each sample yielded at least 5 micrograms of PBMC total RNA. This receptor was identified in a woman aged 25 to 39 in good health. The material sequenced was blood.

Here the CDR3 reads CASSRQVFSYNEQFF. The CDR3 nucleotides read TGTGCCAGCAGCCGACAGGTTTTTTCCTACAATGAGCAGTTCTTC. The J gene is TRBJ2-1, the V gene TRBV7-2; tentatively, D is TRBD1 (6 bases). Germline CDR1 and CDR2: SGHTA and FQGNSA. V lost 5 bases and J lost 1, with 12 bases in between. This CDR3 comprises 15 residues.